The present T cell receptor (beta chain) was sequenced within a study of blood T cell repertoires in COVID-19. Sequencing was performed with immunoSEQ multiplex PCR; in TCRdb, only in-frame clones are kept and a portion is missing. Among some 130,000 clones listed, around 86% were seen once. CDR1 and CDR2 (germline): MDHEN, SYDVKM. This CDR3 is built from 15 residues. Trimming took off 5 bases at V and 5 bases at J, with 13 bases between the two ends. The origin of this receptor is a man aged 45-65 years who had recovered from COVID-19. Sequencing was done on a sample of PBMCs or T cells enriched from blood (not recorded which). V usage is TRBV28 and J usage is TRBJ1-6; possibly TRBD1 for D (6 bases). CDR3 bases: TGTGCCAGCAGTCCCCCAGGGGAAAATAATTCACCCCTCCACTTT. Its protein product is CASSPPGENNSPLHF.